Below, 21 T cell receptor beta chains from the same sample are listed, as sequenced in a study of blood T cell repertoires in COVID-19. Some clones are missing from TCRdb's copy, which holds only in-frame ones; the method was immunoSEQ multiplex PCR. Of 200,000 to 250,000 clones listed, over 80% are singletons. Material: peripheral blood. These receptors were obtained from a woman aged 55-69 years with active or convalescent COVID-19.

The chain combines TRBV5-1 with TRBJ2-3, with D hard to call. Trimming shortened V by 0 bases and J by 4 bases, and 6 bases separated the two germline ends. Germline-derived CDR1 and CDR2 are SGHRS and YFSETQ. This CDR3 has 13 amino acids. The DNA for the CDR3 is TGCGCCAGCAGCTTGGAAATCGCAGATACGCAGTATTTT. It codes for CASSLEIADTQYF.

This clone has only one observation. This chain joins TRBV6-5 and TRBJ2-1; D may be TRBD1 (5 bases). The CDR3 is 14 amino acids. V was pared by 5 bases and J by 5 bases, with 13 bases between. CDR1 and CDR2 (germline): MNHEY, SVGAGI. CDR3 region: CASSLDSVNNEQFF. CDR3 in DNA: TGTGCCAGCAGTCTAGACAGTGTTAACAATGAGCAGTTCTTC.

The V and J genes are TRBV2 and TRBJ1-4; TRBD1 aligns across 9 bases. Germline lookup yields CDR1 SNHLY and CDR2 FYNNEI. This CDR3 contains 17 residues. Trimming removed 6 bases from V and 5 bases from J; junction bases left unmatched: 13. CDR3 loop: CASRAGQGRNSNEKLFF. The DNA for the CDR3 is TGTGCCAGCAGAGCGGGACAGGGAAGGAACTCGAATGAAAAACTGTTTTTT.

The V and J genes are TRBV10-3 and TRBJ2-3; D uncertain. CDR3 length: 14 amino acids. Germline CDR1 reads ENHRY; CDR2 reads SYGVKD. Trimming stripped 4 bases from V and 0 bases from J, with 8 bases between. CDR3 DNA sequence: TGTGCCATCAGTGGGAGTACTAGCACAGATACGCAGTATTTT. It encodes CAISGSTSTDTQYF.

This rearrangement joins TRBV5-1 to TRBJ1-1; 8 bases are a match to TRBD1. V trimming: 3 bases; J trimming: 1 base; junction bases outside the gene matches: 26. Per germline, CDR1 SGHRS and CDR2 YFSETQ. The CDR3 has 22 amino acids. CDR3 sequence reads: CASSWPGAPTSGQGAENTEAFF. DNA of the CDR3: TGCGCCAGCAGCTGGCCGGGGGCCCCCACGTCGGGGCAGGGGGCCGAGAACACTGAAGCTTTCTTT.

V is TRBV19 and J is TRBJ1-4; TRBD1 matches at 10 bases. This CDR3 contains 17 residues. Germline V lookup: CDR1 LNHDA, CDR2 SQIVND (reference sequence). V was clipped by 5 bases and J by 5 bases; unmatched bases: 11. DNA of the CDR3: TGTGCCAGTAGTTCCTCGACAGGGGGCGCCCGGAATGAAAAACTGTTTTTT. Amino acid sequence: CASSSSTGGARNEKLFF.

This clone was observed a few times. The chain employs TRBV9 and TRBJ1-6; unclear D gene. V gave up 0 bases and J gave up 0 bases, with 10 bases separating them. This CDR3 is built from 17 residues. Germline CDR1 is SGDLS and CDR2 is YYNGEE. CDR3 DNA: TGTGCCAGCAGCGTAGGACACCAAAGCTCCTATAATTCACCCCTCCACTTT. It codes for CASSVGHQSSYNSPLHF.

The J gene is TRBJ1-1, the V gene TRBV28; D is uncertain. The CDR3 is 14 residues long. With 5 bases removed from V and 1 base from J, the gap between germline ends came to 11 bases. Germline V gene lookup returns CDR1 MDHEN and CDR2 SYDVKM. CDR3 in DNA: TGTGCCAGCAGTACTAGGAGACAGAACACTGAAGCTTTCTTT. It encodes CASSTRRQNTEAFF.

This clone came up a few times. The chain is built from TRBV6-2 or TRBV6-3 and TRBJ2-7; 15 bases match TRBD2. The germline CDR1 and CDR2 sequences are MNHEY and SVGEGT. The V segment lost 6 bases and the J segment 2 bases; nucleotides outside the gene matches: 11. This CDR3 comprises 18 residues. Here the CDR3 DNA reads TGTGCCAGCAGCCAAGGGGGGACTAGCGGGAGGATTACCTACGAGCAGTACTTC. As protein: CASSQGGTSGRITYEQYF.

The CDR3 DNA follows: TGTGCCAGCAGCCAAGAAGCGGGAGCTCTCTACGAGCAGTACTTC. Translating gives CASSQEAGALYEQYF. The rearrangement joins TRBV4-2 to TRBJ2-7; 8 nucleotides match TRBD2. The germline V gene encodes CDR1 LGHNA and CDR2 YNFKEQ. The CDR3 sequence is 15 residues long. J lost 3 bases, V lost 0 bases, and 4 bases had no gene match.

This sequence joins TRBV30 and TRBJ2-2; the match to TRBD2 covers 11 bases. V lost 3 bases to trimming and J lost 0 bases; unmatched junction nucleotides: 12. The CDR3 has 19 residues. CDR1 GTSNPN and CDR2 SVGIG come from the germline V gene (reference sequence). CDR3: CAWSPPGLAAPANTGELFF. CDR3 nucleotides: TGTGCCTGGAGCCCCCCGGGACTAGCGGCTCCTGCGAACACCGGGGAGCTGTTTTTT.

The chain has TRBV29-1 and TRBJ2-5, with TRBD1 identical over 9 bases. The junction had 6 bases not matched to a gene; V was cut back by 3 bases and J by 1 base. CDR1 and CDR2 (germline): SQVTM, ANQGSEA. This CDR3 region has 15 residues. This chain's CDR3 is CSVEQRDRVQETQYF. CDR3 coding DNA: TGCAGCGTTGAGCAGCGGGACAGGGTCCAAGAGACCCAGTACTTC.

This clone appeared a single time. The CDR3 DNA is TGTGCCAGCAGCGCCGGATCCGGGACTAGCGGGAGGGAGGTCACAGATACGCAGTATTTT. It translates to CASSAGSGTSGREVTDTQYF. The V call is TRBV21-1, the J call TRBJ2-3; the table gives TRBD2 as D, unverified against the DNA. TRBV21-1 counts as a pseudogene. The CDR3 is 20 residues long.

A single count supports this clone. V usage is TRBV3-1 (or the pseudogene TRBV3-2) and J usage is TRBJ2-1; 16 bases fit TRBD2. The CDR3 has 17 amino acids. Germline V gene sequence: CDR1 LGHDT, CDR2 YNNKEL (reference sequence). Losses at the gene ends were 0 bases for V and 10 bases for J; bases not matched to a gene: 6. The CDR3 bases are TGTGCCAGCAGCCAAGAATGGGGACTAGCGGGAGGGAGCGAGCAGTTCTTC. Protein product: CASSQEWGLAGGSEQFF.

The rearrangement links TRBV11-2 to TRBJ2-3; 7 bases agree with TRBD1. The CDR3 extends over 16 amino acids. V dropped 4 bases and J dropped 2; count of bases not matched to a gene: 9. Per germline, CDR1 SGHAT and CDR2 FQNNGV. CDR3 coding DNA: TGTGCCAGCAGCTCCCATTTACAGGGGTTCACAGATACGCAGTATTTT. Residues: CASSSHLQGFTDTQYF.

V is TRBV29-1 and J is TRBJ2-7, with 8 bases that match TRBD1. V lost 4 bases and J lost 5; bases outside the gene matches: 7. The CDR3 is 13 residues long. From germline, CDR1 is SQVTM and CDR2 ANQGSEA. CDR3 sequence: CSVVGDRGHEQYF. The CDR3 DNA follows: TGCAGCGTTGTGGGCGACAGGGGCCACGAGCAGTACTTC.

The chain combines TRBV2 with TRBJ1-4; D is unresolved. V was shortened by 7 bases and J by 4 bases, with 16 bases between the two germline ends. The CDR3 contains 15 residues. The germline V gene has CDR1 SNHLY and CDR2 FYNNEI. CDR3 sequence: CASTLAGNYNEKLFF. The DNA of the CDR3 is TGTGCCAGCACCTTGGCGGGGAACTATAATGAAAAACTGTTTTTT. The whole variable domain, filled in from reference TRBV2 and TRBJ1-4, reads EPEVTQTPSHQVTQMGQEVILRCVPISNHLYFYWYRQILGQKVEFLVSFYNNEISEKSEIFDDQFSVERPDGSNFTLKIRSTKLEDSAMYFCASTLAGNYNEKLFFGSGTQLSVL.

The rearrangement uses TRBV11-2 and TRBJ2-1, with D perhaps TRBD1 (6 bases). Between the trimmed V and J ends, which lost 0 bases and 0 bases, there was a span of 9 bases. The CDR3 has 16 amino acids. The germline V gene has CDR1 SGHAT and CDR2 FQNNGV. The CDR3 DNA is TGTGCCAGCAGCTTAGATCCCAGGGGCTCCTACAATGAGCAGTTCTTC. As protein: CASSLDPRGSYNEQFF.

In its sample, this clone was seen a few times. V gene TRBV27 combines with J gene TRBJ2-7; the match to TRBD1 covers 8 bases. CDR3 length equals 14 residues. Germline V CDR1 and CDR2: MNHEY, SMNVEV (reference sequence). With V trimmed by 1 base and J by 4 bases, 3 bases remained unmatched. The CDR3 reads CASSLFRGQYEQYF. The CDR3 DNA is TGTGCCAGCAGTTTATTCAGGGGGCAATACGAGCAGTACTTC.

This CDR3 reads CASSLVPLSGVSRYSNQPQHF. In DNA form, the CDR3 reads TGCGCCAGCAGCTTGGTTCCTCTATCAGGGGTTTCCCGTTATAGCAATCAGCCCCAGCATTTT. The chain couples TRBV5-1 to TRBJ1-5, with a possible D match to TRBD1 (6 bases). V was clipped by 0 bases and J by 0 bases, with 25 bases between them. Germline V gene lookup returns CDR1 SGHRS and CDR2 YFSETQ. The CDR3 sequence is 21 residues long.

This chain joins TRBV12-3 or TRBV12-4 and TRBJ2-5, with no clear D. V was cut by 3 bases and J by 7 bases, with 9 bases left in between. The CDR3 runs to 12 residues. The CDR3 sequence is CASSFGPGTQYF. DNA for the CDR3: TGTGCCAGCAGTTTCGGTCCCGGGACCCAGTACTTC.